This T cell receptor (beta chain) was identified in a study of graft-versus-host responses after intestinal transplantation. Clones were sequenced by immunoSEQ multiplex PCR, and TCRdb holds only the in-frame ones, with some missing. The table includes under 95,000 clones, approximately 90% detected once. The CDR3 extends over 14 amino acids. V shed 4 bases and J 5 bases; nucleotides not matched to a gene: 6. Germline V gene data show CDR1 as KGHSH and CDR2 as LQKENI. Study-level results: Some GvH clones appeared in ileal mucosa or blood before recipient bone marrow.

Comment on this clone: What it binds is not known.

The V and J genes are TRBV18 and TRBJ1-2; 8 bases align to TRBD1. This material consisted of unstimulated CD4+ T cells sorted from spleen or lymph node cells, taken before transplant. This clonotype was obtained from a human donor who was the organ donor for an intestinal transplant. CDR3 DNA: TGTGCCAGCTCACGCTCGGACAGGGAGTATGGCTACACCTTC. Translated: CASSRSDREYGYTF.